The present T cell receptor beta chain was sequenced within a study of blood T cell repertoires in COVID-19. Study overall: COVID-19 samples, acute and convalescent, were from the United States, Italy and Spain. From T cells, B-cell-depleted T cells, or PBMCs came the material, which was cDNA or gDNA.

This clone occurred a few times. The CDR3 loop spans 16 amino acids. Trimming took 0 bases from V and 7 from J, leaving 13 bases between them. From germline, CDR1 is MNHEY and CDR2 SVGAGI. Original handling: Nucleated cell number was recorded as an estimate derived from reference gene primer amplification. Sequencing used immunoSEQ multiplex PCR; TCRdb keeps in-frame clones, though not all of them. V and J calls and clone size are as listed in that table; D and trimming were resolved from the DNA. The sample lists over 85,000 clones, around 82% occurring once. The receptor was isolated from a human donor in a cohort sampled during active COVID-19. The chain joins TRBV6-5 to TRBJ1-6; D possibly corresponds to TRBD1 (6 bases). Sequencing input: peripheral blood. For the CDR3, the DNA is TGTGCCAGCAGTTACTCTTTGGCAGGGGCCAATTCACCCCTCCACTTT. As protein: CASSYSLAGANSPLHF.